This TCR beta chain was documented in a study of blood T cell repertoires in COVID-19. Study context: The United States, Italy and Spain were the sources of the acute and convalescent COVID-19 samples. The cDNA or gDNA used as material had been derived from T cells, B-cell-depleted T cells, or PBMCs.

Authors' data handling: Nucleated cell counts were estimated from reference gene primer amplification. Libraries were prepared by immunoSEQ multiplex PCR; TCRdb keeps only in-frame clonotypes and omits some of them. V and J calls and clone size come straight from that table; D and trimming were deduced from the DNA. The sample consists of roughly 130,000 clones, about four fifths of them appearing once. The germline CDR1 and CDR2 sequences are LNHDA and SQIVND (reference sequence). J lost 0 bases, V lost 1 base, and 27 bases had no gene match. CDR3 length: 24 amino acids. The chain has TRBV19 and TRBJ2-1, with 7 bases that match TRBD2. The material sequenced was peripheral blood. The sequence derives from a woman aged 25 to 45 who had recovered from COVID-19. As DNA, the CDR3 is TGTGCCAGTAGTATAGGAGTGTCCGGCCGGAGTAGCGGGCTCAAAAGGAGCTCCTACAATGAGCAGTTCTTC. Protein product: CASSIGVSGRSSGLKRSSYNEQFF.